This TCR beta chain emerged from a study of T cell changes during pregnancy in multiple sclerosis. Produced via immunoSEQ multiplex PCR; TCRdb's table is partial and in-frame only. The data hold 100,000 or so clones, with 90% to 95% observed a single time. CDR3 length: 13 residues. Germline loops: CDR1 SGHTA, CDR2 FQGNSA. The V gene lost 5 bases and the J gene lost 4 bases, with 8 bases spanning the gap. The starting material was peripheral blood, obtained before pregnancy. This sequence joins TRBV7-2 and TRBJ1-4; D unclear. The origin of this receptor is a female donor with multiple sclerosis, enrolled in a pregnancy study. CDR3 nucleotide sequence: TGTGCCAGCAGCCGGTATGGTAATGAAAAACTGTTTTTT. Its translation: CASSRYGNEKLFF.